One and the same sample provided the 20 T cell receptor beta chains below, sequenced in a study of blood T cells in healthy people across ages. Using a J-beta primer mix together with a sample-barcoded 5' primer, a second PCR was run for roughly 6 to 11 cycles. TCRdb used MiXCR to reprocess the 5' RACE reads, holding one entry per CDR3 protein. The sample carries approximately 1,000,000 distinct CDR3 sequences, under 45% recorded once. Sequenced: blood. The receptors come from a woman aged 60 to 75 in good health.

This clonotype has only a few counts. The CDR3 loop reads CSATQGQKAKNIQYF. The DNA of the CDR3 is TGCAGTGCTACACAAGGACAGAAAGCCAAAAACATTCAGTACTTC. The J gene is TRBJ2-4, the V gene TRBV20-1, with D maybe TRBD1 (6 bases). This CDR3 contains 15 residues. Trimming shortened V by 4 bases and J by 0 bases, and 13 bases separated the two germline ends. Germline V gene lookup returns CDR1 DFQATT and CDR2 SNEGSKA (reference sequence).

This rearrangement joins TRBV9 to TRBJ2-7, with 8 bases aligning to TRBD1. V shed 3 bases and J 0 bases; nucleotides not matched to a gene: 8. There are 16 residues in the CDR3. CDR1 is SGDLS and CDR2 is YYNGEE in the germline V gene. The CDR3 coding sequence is TGTGCCAGCAGCGCAACTCCAGGGGGCCCCTCCTACGAGCAGTACTTC. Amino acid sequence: CASSATPGGPSYEQYF.

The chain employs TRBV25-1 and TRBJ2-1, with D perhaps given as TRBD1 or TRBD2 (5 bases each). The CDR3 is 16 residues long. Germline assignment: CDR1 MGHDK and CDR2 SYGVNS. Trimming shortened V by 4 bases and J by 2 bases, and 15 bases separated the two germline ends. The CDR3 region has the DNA TGTGCCAGCAGTGGATTAGGGGACGGTCCCTACAATGAGCAGTTCTTC. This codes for CASSGLGDGPYNEQFF.

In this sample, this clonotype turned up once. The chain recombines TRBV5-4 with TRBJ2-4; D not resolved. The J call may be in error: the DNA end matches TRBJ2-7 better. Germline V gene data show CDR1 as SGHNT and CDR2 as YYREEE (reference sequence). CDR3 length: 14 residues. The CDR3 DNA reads TGTGCCAGCTCACCCGAGTTGGGATCCTACGAGCAGTACTTC. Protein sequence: CASSPELGSYEQYF.

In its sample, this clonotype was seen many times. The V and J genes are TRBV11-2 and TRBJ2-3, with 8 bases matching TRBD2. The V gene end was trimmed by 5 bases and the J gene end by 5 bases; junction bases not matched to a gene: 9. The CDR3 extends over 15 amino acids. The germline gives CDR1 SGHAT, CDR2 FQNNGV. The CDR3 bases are TGTGCCAGCAGCCCCGGGACTAGAGTAGGAGATACGCAGTATTTT. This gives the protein CASSPGTRVGDTQYF.

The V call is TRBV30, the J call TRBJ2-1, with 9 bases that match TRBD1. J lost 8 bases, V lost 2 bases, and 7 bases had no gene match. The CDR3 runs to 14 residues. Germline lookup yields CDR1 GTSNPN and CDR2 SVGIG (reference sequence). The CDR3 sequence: CAWSPGTGFHEQFF. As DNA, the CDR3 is TGTGCCTGGAGTCCCGGGACAGGGTTTCATGAGCAGTTCTTC.

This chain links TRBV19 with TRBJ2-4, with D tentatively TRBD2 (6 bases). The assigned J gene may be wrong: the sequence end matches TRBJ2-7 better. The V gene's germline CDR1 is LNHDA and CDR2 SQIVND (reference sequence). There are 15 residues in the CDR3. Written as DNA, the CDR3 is TGTGCCAGTAGTATAGGGGGACTTGCCACCTACGAGCAGTACTTC. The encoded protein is CASSIGGLATYEQYF.

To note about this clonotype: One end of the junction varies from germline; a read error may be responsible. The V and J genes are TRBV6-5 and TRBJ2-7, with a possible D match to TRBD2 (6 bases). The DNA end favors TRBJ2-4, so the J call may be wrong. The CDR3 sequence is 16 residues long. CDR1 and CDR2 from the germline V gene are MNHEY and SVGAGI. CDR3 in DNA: TGCGCCAGCAGTTACACGGAGCGGGCGGGGAAAAACATTCAGTACTTC. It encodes CASSYTERAGKNIQYF.

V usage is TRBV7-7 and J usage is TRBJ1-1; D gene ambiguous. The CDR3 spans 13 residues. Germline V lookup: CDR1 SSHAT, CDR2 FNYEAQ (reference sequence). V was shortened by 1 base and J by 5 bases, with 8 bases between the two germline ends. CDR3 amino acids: CASSLDGGTEAFF. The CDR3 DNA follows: TGTGCCAGCAGCTTAGATGGTGGAACTGAAGCTTTCTTT.

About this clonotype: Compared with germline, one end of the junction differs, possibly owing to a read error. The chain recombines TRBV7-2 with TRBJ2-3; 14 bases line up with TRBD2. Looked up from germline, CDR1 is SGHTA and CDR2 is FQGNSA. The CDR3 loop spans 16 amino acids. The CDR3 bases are TGTGCCAGCAGCTACGGACTAGCGGGAGGTATAGATACGCGGTATTTT. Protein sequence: CASSYGLAGGIDTRYF.

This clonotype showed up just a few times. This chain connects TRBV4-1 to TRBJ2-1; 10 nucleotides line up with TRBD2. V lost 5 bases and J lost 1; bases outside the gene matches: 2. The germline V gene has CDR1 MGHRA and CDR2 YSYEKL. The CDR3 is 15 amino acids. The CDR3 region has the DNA TGCGCCAGCAGCAAGGGACTAGCGTCCTACAATGAGCAGTTCTTC. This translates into CASSKGLASYNEQFF.

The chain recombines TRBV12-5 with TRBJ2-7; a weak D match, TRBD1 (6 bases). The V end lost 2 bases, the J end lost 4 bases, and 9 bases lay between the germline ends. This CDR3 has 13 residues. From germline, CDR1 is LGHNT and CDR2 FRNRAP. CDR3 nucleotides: TGTGCTAGTGGTTTGAGAGGGGGTTACGAGCAGTACTTC. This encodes CASGLRGGYEQYF.

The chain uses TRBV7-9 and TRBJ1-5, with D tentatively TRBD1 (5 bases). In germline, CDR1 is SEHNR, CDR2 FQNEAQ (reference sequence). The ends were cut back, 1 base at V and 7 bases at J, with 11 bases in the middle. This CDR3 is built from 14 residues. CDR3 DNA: TGTGCCAGCAGCTTAGGGCCAGGGAGCCAGCCCCAGCATTTT. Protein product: CASSLGPGSQPQHF. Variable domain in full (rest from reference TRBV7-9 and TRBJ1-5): DTGVSQNPRHKITKRGQNVTFRCDPISEHNRLYWYRQTLGQGPEFLTYFQNEAQLEKSRLLSDRFSAERPKGSFSTLEIQRTEQGDSAMYLCASSLGPGSQPQHFGDGTRLSIL.

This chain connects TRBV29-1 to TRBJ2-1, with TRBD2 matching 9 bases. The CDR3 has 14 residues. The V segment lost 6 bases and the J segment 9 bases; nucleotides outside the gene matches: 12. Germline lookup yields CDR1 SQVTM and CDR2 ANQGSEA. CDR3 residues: CSVTPGLAASEQFF. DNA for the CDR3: TGCAGCGTGACTCCGGGACTAGCAGCTAGTGAGCAGTTCTTC.

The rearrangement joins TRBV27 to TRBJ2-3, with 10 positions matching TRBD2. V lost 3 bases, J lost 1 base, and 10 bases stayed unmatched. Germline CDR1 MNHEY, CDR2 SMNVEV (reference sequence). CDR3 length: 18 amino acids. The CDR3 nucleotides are TGTGCCAGCAGTTTTCTCCCTAGCGGGAGTAGAGGCACAGATACGCAGTATTTT. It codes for CASSFLPSGSRGTDTQYF.

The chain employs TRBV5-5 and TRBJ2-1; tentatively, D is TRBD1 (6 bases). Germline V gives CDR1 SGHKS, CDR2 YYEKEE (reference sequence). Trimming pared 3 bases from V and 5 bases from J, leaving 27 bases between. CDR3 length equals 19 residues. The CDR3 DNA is TGTGCCAGCAGCTACAACGGACAGCTTCCTTCCCCGCCACACAATGAGCAGTTCTTC. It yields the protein CASSYNGQLPSPPHNEQFF.

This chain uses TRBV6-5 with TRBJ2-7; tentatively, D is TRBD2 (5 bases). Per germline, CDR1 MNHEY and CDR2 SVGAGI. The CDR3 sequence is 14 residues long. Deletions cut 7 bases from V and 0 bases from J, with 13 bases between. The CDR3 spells CASKRAVSSYEQYF. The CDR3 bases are TGTGCCAGCAAGAGAGCGGTAAGCTCCTACGAGCAGTACTTC.

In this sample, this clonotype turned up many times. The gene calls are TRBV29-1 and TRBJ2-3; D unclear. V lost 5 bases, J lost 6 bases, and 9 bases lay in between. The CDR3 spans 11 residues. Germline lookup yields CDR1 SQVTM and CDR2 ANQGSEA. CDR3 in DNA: TGCAGCGTTCGGTTGGGGGATACGCAGTATTTT. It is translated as CSVRLGDTQYF.

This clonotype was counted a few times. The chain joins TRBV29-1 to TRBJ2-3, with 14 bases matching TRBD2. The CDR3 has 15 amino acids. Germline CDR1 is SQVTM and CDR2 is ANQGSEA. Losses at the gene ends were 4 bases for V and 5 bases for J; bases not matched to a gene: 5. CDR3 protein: CSVGLAGGLGDTQYF. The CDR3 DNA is TGCAGCGTTGGACTAGCGGGAGGGCTGGGAGATACGCAGTATTTT.

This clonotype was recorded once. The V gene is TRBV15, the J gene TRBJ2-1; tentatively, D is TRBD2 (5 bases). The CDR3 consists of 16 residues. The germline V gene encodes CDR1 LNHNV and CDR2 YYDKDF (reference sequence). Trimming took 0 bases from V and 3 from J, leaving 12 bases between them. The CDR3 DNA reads TGTGCCACCAGCAGAGACCGTGGGAGACTCTACAATGAGCAGTTCTTC. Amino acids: CATSRDRGRLYNEQFF.